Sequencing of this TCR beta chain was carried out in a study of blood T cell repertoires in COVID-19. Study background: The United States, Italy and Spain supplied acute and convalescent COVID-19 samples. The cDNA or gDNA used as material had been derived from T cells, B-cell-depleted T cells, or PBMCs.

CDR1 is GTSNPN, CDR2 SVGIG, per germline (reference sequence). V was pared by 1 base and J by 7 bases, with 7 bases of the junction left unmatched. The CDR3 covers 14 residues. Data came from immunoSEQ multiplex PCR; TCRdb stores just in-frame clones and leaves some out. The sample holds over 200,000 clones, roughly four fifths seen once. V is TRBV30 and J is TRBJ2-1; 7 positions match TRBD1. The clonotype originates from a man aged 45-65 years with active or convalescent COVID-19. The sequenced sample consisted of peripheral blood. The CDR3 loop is CAWSASRGRNEQFF. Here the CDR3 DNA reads TGTGCCTGGAGTGCCTCTAGGGGGCGGAATGAGCAGTTCTTC.